The rows below give T cell receptor beta chains drawn from one sample of a study of CD4+ T cells in melanoma. Sequencing was performed with immunoSEQ multiplex PCR; in TCRdb, only in-frame clones are kept and a portion is missing. This table holds over 45,000 clones, over 60% found once. Sequencing used tumor tissue. These receptors all come from a human donor with melanoma. The CDR3 runs from the conserved cysteine through the conserved F or W. The order of the fields is clone size, D gene, V gene, J gene, CDR3 DNA, CDR3 protein. D genes are given only for firm matches. For some rows the clone size is stated as once, few or many, or as a class when expanded; others skip it.

-	TRBD1	TRBV19	TRBJ1-1	TGTGCCAGTCACCAGACAGGGGACACTGAAGCTTTCTTT	CASHQTGDTEAFF
few	-	TRBV5-4	TRBJ2-1	TGTGCCAGCAGCTTGGGTAGGGGTGCCAATGAGCAGTTCTTC	CASSLGRGANEQFF
-	-	TRBV6-6	TRBJ1-4	TGTGCCAGCACTTCACTGGCAACTAATGAAAAACTGTTTTTT	CASTSLATNEKLFF
-	-	TRBV6-6	TRBJ2-1	TGTGCCAGCAGTTACCGGCTCGGGACTGAGCAGTTCTTC	CASSYRLGTEQFF
few	-	TRBV29-1	TRBJ1-3	TGCAGCGTTGTAGGTTCGGGAAACACCATATATTTT	CSVVGSGNTIYF
-	-	TRBV19	TRBJ1-4	TGTGCCAGTAGTAAGACGGCGAACGAAGTTTATGAAAAACTGTTTTTT	CASSKTANEVYEKLFF
few	TRBD1	TRBV7-2	TRBJ1-6	TGTGCCAGCAAGGACAACAGGGGGAGCTCCTATAATTCACCCCTCCACTTT	CASKDNRGSSYNSPLHF
-	-	TRBV6-1	TRBJ1-1	TGTGCCAGCAGTGAGTACGGACGGGGGAGCCCCATGAACACTGAAGCTTTCTTT	CASSEYGRGSPMNTEAFF
-	TRBD2	TRBV5-4	TRBJ2-7	TGTGCCAGCAGCTTGGGGGGACTAGCAGCCTACGAGCAGTACTTC	CASSLGGLAAYEQYF
many	-	TRBV4-1	TRBJ2-1	TGCGCCAGCAGCCAAGGGCCAGGGTGGTACAATGAGCAGTTCTTC	CASSQGPGWYNEQFF
-	-	TRBV2	TRBJ1-6	TGTGCCAGCAGGGTAGGGGGTAATTCACCCCTCCACTTT	CASRVGGNSPLHF
-	-	TRBV28	TRBJ2-7	TGTGCCAGCAGTTTGCCCGGGACCGTACTCTCCTACGAGCAGTACTTC	CASSLPGTVLSYEQYF
-	TRBD1	TRBV28	TRBJ1-6	TGTGCCAGCAGTCCTCCCAGGGGGCTTGGGTCACCCCTCCACTTT	CASSPPRGLGSPLHF
-	TRBD1	TRBV13	TRBJ1-2	TGTGCCAGCAGCAACAGGCGGGACAGGGGTAACTATGGCTACACCTTC	CASSNRRDRGNYGYTF
-	-	TRBV4-3	TRBJ1-5	TGCGCCAGCAGCCAAGTATGGGGAATTAGCAATCAGCCCCAGCATTTT	CASSQVWGISNQPQHF
-	TRBD2	TRBV5-8	TRBJ2-7	TGTGCCAGCAGCAAGAAGCTAGCGGGGTACGAGCAGTACTTC	CASSKKLAGYEQYF
-	-	TRBV2	TRBJ1-4	TGTGCCAGCAGCCCCCCAGGGACAACTAATGAAAAACTGTTTTTT	CASSPPGTTNEKLFF
-	-	TRBV19	TRBJ1-2	TGTGCCAGTAGTCTCGGACAGAAAAACTATGGCTACACCTTC	CASSLGQKNYGYTF
-	-	TRBV15	TRBJ1-2	TGTGCCACCAGCAGAGACCCTAACTATGGCTACACCTTC	CATSRDPNYGYTF
-	TRBD2	TRBV11-2	TRBJ2-1	TGTGCCAGCAGCCCGGGGGGTGGCAATGAGCAGTTCTTC	CASSPGGGNEQFF
-	TRBD1	TRBV28	TRBJ1-2	TGTGCCAGCAGTCACAGGGGACAGGGTGGCTATGGCTACACCTTC	CASSHRGQGGYGYTF
-	-	TRBV11-1	TRBJ1-2	TGTGCCAGCAGCTCCAAGATGGGAGGGGGCTACACCTTC	CASSSKMGGGYTF
-	-	TRBV10-1	TRBJ1-1	TGCGCCAGCAGTGACCCTCGGGGGGCGGCGGGTAACACTGAAGCTTTCTTT	CASSDPRGAAGNTEAFF
-	-	TRBV5-1	TRBJ2-1	TGCGCCAGCAGCGTGCTGGGACCCAATGAGCAGTTCTTC	CASSVLGPNEQFF
-	-	TRBV5-1	TRBJ2-2	TGCGCCAGCAGCTCGGGACAGAACACCGGGGAGCTGTTTTTT	CASSSGQNTGELFF
-	-	TRBV2	TRBJ1-1	TGTGCCAGTAACAGGGAAAGGGGTGAAGCTTTCTTT	CASNRERGEAFF
-	-	TRBV7-3	TRBJ1-5	TGTGCCAGCAGCCTGACGGACGGAGATTTT	CASSLTDGDF
-	-	TRBV6-5	TRBJ1-4	TGTGCCAGCAGCCCCGGGGGGGGGCTGGGTGAAAAACTGTTTTTT	CASSPGGGLGEKLFF
-	TRBD1	TRBV4-1	TRBJ1-1	TGCGCCAGCAGCCAAAACAGGGGCCTGAACACTGAAGCTTTCTTT	CASSQNRGLNTEAFF
-	-	TRBV2	TRBJ1-3	TGTGCCAGCAGTGAAGGTCCGGGACACTCTCACCACTTTGGAAACACCATATATTTT	CASSEGPGHSHHFGNTIYF
-	-	TRBV6-5	TRBJ1-1	TGTGCCAGCAGTTACTCCGGACCTACCTCCAAAGCTTTCTTT	CASSYSGPTSKAFF
-	-	TRBV5-1	TRBJ1-4	TGCGCCAGCAGCTTATCCCCAGCAGCAACTAATGAAAAACTGTTTTTT	CASSLSPAATNEKLFF
-	-	TRBV7-8	TRBJ1-2	TGTGCCAGCAGCGTCAACAGCTATGGCTACACCTTC	CASSVNSYGYTF
-	-	TRBV30	TRBJ2-7	TGTGCCTGGAGTAGCGGACTTCGATCCTACGAGCAGTACTTC	CAWSSGLRSYEQYF
-	TRBD2	TRBV4-1	TRBJ2-1	TGCGCCAGCAGCCAAGATCCCCTTTCGGGCGGGGGGCAGTTCTTC	CASSQDPLSGGGQFF
-	-	TRBV18	TRBJ2-7	TGTGCCAGCACTACCGGGACGACAGCGGCCGAGCAGTACTTC	CASTTGTTAAEQYF